The 29 T cell receptor beta chains in this list originate from one sample, sequenced in a study of blood T cells in healthy people across ages. A second PCR of 7 to 11 cycles used a sample-barcoded 5' primer and a J-beta primer mix. TCRdb independently ran MiXCR on the 5' RACE reads; one entry per CDR3 protein. Altogether about 830,000 distinct CDR3 sequences are present, about 59% being singletons, with the ten largest covering around 30%. Sequencing input: blood. These TCRs come from a man aged 25 to 45 in good health.

This clonotype was detected a few times. The chain joins TRBV20-1 to TRBJ2-1, with D unclear. This CDR3 has 13 amino acids. Per the germline V gene, CDR1 is DFQATT and CDR2 is SNEGSKA (reference sequence). V was clipped by 1 base and J by 0 bases, with 4 bases between them. DNA of the CDR3: TGCAGTGCTAGAGCAAGCTCCTACAATGAGCAGTTCTTC. It translates to CSARASSYNEQFF.

This chain joins TRBV4-2 and TRBJ2-7; D gene ambiguous. V lost 0 bases and J lost 3, with 12 bases in between. The germline CDR1 and CDR2 sequences are LGHNA and YNFKEQ. This CDR3 comprises 15 residues. CDR3 bases: TGTGCCAGCAGCCAAGAAGGAGCCCCTAGCTACGAGCAGTACTTC. Translation: CASSQEGAPSYEQYF.

This clonotype has a handful of counts. The chain is built from TRBV7-3 and TRBJ2-3; TRBD1 might be the D (5 bases). The CDR3 totals 14 residues. Germline CDR1 reads SGHTA; CDR2 reads FQGTGA. The V end lost 4 bases, the J end lost 1 base, and 9 bases lay between the germline ends. CDR3 amino acids: CASSSLTGTDTQYF. The CDR3 DNA follows: TGTGCCAGCAGCTCATTGACAGGCACAGATACGCAGTATTTT.

There are a few counts of this clonotype. This chain connects TRBV7-2 to TRBJ2-3; D might be TRBD2 (5 bases). V gave up 5 bases and J gave up 3 bases, with 12 bases separating them. Germline CDR1 and CDR2: SGHTA and FQGNSA. The CDR3 has 14 residues. CDR3 in DNA: TGTGCCAGCAGCCCATCCGTAGCGACAGATACGCAGTATTTT. It translates to CASSPSVATDTQYF.

The chain carries TRBV5-4 and TRBJ2-1; 8 bases match TRBD2. Germline values: CDR1 SGHNT, CDR2 YYREEE (reference sequence). The CDR3 is 15 residues long. V gave up 4 bases and J gave up 4 bases; unmatched junction bases: 7. The CDR3 here is CASSPLSGGYNEQFF. CDR3 DNA: TGTGCCAGCAGCCCCCTGAGCGGGGGTTACAATGAGCAGTTCTTC.

On this clonotype itself: Germline and junction disagree at one end, which may indicate a read error. The chain couples TRBV13 to TRBJ2-1; 8 nucleotides agree with TRBD1. The CDR3 is made up of 14 amino acids. Germline assignment: CDR1 PRHDT and CDR2 FYEKMQ (reference sequence). CDR3 loop: CAGSPGTGIHEQFF. The CDR3 DNA reads TGTGCCGGCAGCCCGGGGACAGGCATACATGAGCAGTTCTTC.

There are a few counts of this clonotype. V and J are TRBV2 and TRBJ2-4; 12 bases match TRBD2. Germline assignment: CDR1 SNHLY and CDR2 FYNNEI. The CDR3 has 19 residues. The ends lost 6 bases at V and 0 bases at J; junction bases unmatched: 12. CDR3 sequence (DNA): TGTGCCAGCAGGGGGAGCACTAGCGGGGGGCATCTAGCCAAAAACATTCAGTACTTC. As protein: CASRGSTSGGHLAKNIQYF.

This clonotype was counted between two and nine times. This chain links TRBV29-1 with TRBJ2-3, with D possibly matching TRBD2 (5 bases). Deletions cut 6 bases from V and 5 bases from J, with 21 bases between. Per the germline V gene, CDR1 is SQVTM and CDR2 is ANQGSEA. The CDR3 has 15 residues. Here the CDR3 DNA reads TGCAGCGTCATCCCCGCGCAGGCCCGGGGAGATACGCAGTATTTT. Protein sequence: CSVIPAQARGDTQYF.

The V gene is TRBV3-1, the J gene TRBJ2-5; maybe TRBD1 (6 bases). This CDR3 region has 14 residues. The V end was cut by 3 bases, the J end by 2 bases, with 10 bases between. Germline assignment: CDR1 LGHDT and CDR2 YNNKEL (reference sequence). The DNA of the CDR3 is TGTGCCAGCAGCCAGGCACAGGGTCAAGAGACCCAGTACTTC. Its protein is CASSQAQGQETQYF.

This chain connects TRBV7-3 to TRBJ2-1; 7 positions match TRBD2. The CDR3 extends over 18 amino acids. Trimming removed 6 bases from V and 7 bases from J; junction bases left unmatched: 21. CDR1 and CDR2 from the germline V gene are SGHTA and FQGTGA. CDR3 sequence (DNA): TGTGCCAGCAGTTACACCCACGGGGCGGGACTAAATCCGAATGAGCAGTTCTTC. Its protein product is CASSYTHGAGLNPNEQFF.

V and J are TRBV7-9 and TRBJ1-2, with no clear D. CDR3 length equals 14 residues. Germline CDR1 reads SEHNR; CDR2 reads FQNEAQ (reference sequence). V was clipped by 5 bases and J by 6 bases, with 16 bases between them. CDR3: CASSPISGNHGYTF. The CDR3, as DNA: TGTGCCAGCAGCCCAATTTCCGGCAATCATGGCTACACCTTC.

As for this clonotype: One base away lies a much larger clone, so this may be a sequencing read error. The chain is built from TRBV7-3 and TRBJ2-7; 7 nucleotides match TRBD1. Per the germline V gene, CDR1 is SGHTA and CDR2 is FQGTGA. Trimming took 0 bases from V and 0 from J; bases not matched to a gene: 5. The CDR3 sequence is 16 residues long. For the CDR3, the DNA is TGTGCCAGCAGCTTAACAATTACAGGGGTCTCCTACGAGCAGTACTTC. Amino acid sequence: CASSLTITGVSYEQYF.

The V call is TRBV7-2, the J call TRBJ2-1; TRBD2 aligns across 10 bases. J lost 6 bases, V lost 1 base, and 6 bases had no gene match. Germline CDR1 is SGHTA and CDR2 is FQGNSA. The CDR3 spans 16 residues. The CDR3 DNA follows: TGTGCCAGCAGCTTAGGAGCGGGGGGGCGGGTCAATGAGCAGTTCTTC. It encodes CASSLGAGGRVNEQFF.

This clonotype was counted between two and nine times. The rearrangement joins TRBV6-5 to TRBJ1-2, with D possibly TRBD1 on 6 matching bases. CDR1 is MNHEY, CDR2 SVGAGI, per germline. Trimming took off 0 bases at V and 4 bases at J, with 15 bases between the two ends. CDR3 length equals 16 residues. CDR3 nucleotide sequence: TGTGCCAGCAGTTACTCATCCCCGGGGGCTTTCTATGGCTACACCTTC. Translated, it gives CASSYSSPGAFYGYTF.

J is TRBJ2-3 and V is TRBV28, with D unclear. The CDR3 consists of 16 residues. The V and J ends lost 3 bases and 4 bases respectively, with 17 bases between them. Germline values: CDR1 MDHEN, CDR2 SYDVKM. CDR3 in DNA: TGTGCCAGCAGTTTTTTTTTGGGGATACTGTCAGATACGCAGTATTTT. The encoded protein is CASSFFLGILSDTQYF. Full variable domain (rest looked up from reference TRBV28 and TRBJ2-3): DVKVTQSSRYLVKRTGEKVFLECVQDMDHENMFWYRQDPGLGLRLIYFSYDVKMKEKGDIPEGYSVSREKKERFSLILESASTNQTSMYLCASSFFLGILSDTQYFGPGTRLTVL.

With respect to this clonotype: Relative to the germline gene, one junction end is altered; a read error may explain this. This sequence joins TRBV7-7 and TRBJ2-5, with 11 nucleotides matching TRBD2. Per germline, CDR1 SSHAT and CDR2 FNYEAQ (reference sequence). CDR3 size: 17 residues. The CDR3 DNA is TGTGCTAGCAGCTTAAGGGCTAGCGGGGGGTCCCAAGAGACCCAGTACTTC. This translates into CASSLRASGGSQETQYF. Together with reference TRBV7-7 and TRBJ2-5, the CDR3 gives the full variable domain: GAGVSQSPRYKVTKRGQDVTLRCDPISSHATLYWYQQALGQGPEFLTYFNYEAQPDKSGLPSDRFSAERPEGSISTLTIQRTEQRDSAMYRCASSLRASGGSQETQYFGPGTRLLVL.

The rearrangement uses TRBV6-6 and TRBJ1-2; 9 nucleotides align to TRBD1. The CDR3 is made up of 12 amino acids. Germline V lookup: CDR1 MNHNY, CDR2 SVGAGI (reference sequence). Losses at the gene ends were 8 bases for V and 6 bases for J; bases not matched to a gene: 4. CDR3 DNA sequence: TGTGCCAGCCGGACAGGGGAAAATGGCTACACCTTC. Amino acids: CASRTGENGYTF.

The chain recombines TRBV7-9 with TRBJ2-3, with D tentatively TRBD2 (5 bases). V was trimmed by 2 bases and J by 2 bases, leaving 17 bases between them. CDR3 size: 17 residues. Germline V CDR1 and CDR2: SEHNR, FQNEAQ (reference sequence). The CDR3 DNA reads TGTGCCAGCAGCTTACGCTGGCGGGTCCCCCTCACAGATACGCAGTATTTT. As protein: CASSLRWRVPLTDTQYF.

Only one count was recorded for this clonotype. The chain carries TRBV6-2 or TRBV6-3 and TRBJ2-1; 10 bases are shared with TRBD2. The germline gives CDR1 MNHEY, CDR2 SVGEGT. V was clipped by 4 bases and J by 8 bases; unmatched bases: 2. There are 13 residues in the CDR3. The CDR3: CASSSSGGDEQFF. The CDR3 DNA follows: TGTGCCAGCAGTTCAAGCGGGGGGGATGAGCAGTTCTTC.

The chain has TRBV9 and TRBJ1-2, with D maybe TRBD1 (6 bases). CDR3 size: 14 residues. V was trimmed by 6 bases and J by 3 bases, leaving 15 bases between them. Per germline, CDR1 SGDLS and CDR2 YYNGEE. The DNA for the CDR3 is TGTGCCAGCACCCTAGGGGGTTTTGACTATGGCTACACCTTC. Its protein product is CASTLGGFDYGYTF.

The CDR3 protein is CASSQEDRVRGYTF. In nucleotides, the CDR3 is TGTGCCAGCAGCCAAGAGGACAGGGTGAGGGGCTACACCTTC. The V and J genes are TRBV4-2 and TRBJ1-2, with 8 bases fitting TRBD1. Trimming took 0 bases from V and 8 from J; bases not matched to a gene: 5. The germline V gene encodes CDR1 LGHNA and CDR2 YNFKEQ. The CDR3 extends over 14 amino acids.

A few counts support this clonotype. The chain carries TRBV20-1 and TRBJ2-5, with 8 bases lining up with TRBD1. The germline gives CDR1 DFQATT, CDR2 SNEGSKA (reference sequence). CDR3 length equals 13 residues. The J segment lost 4 bases and the V segment lost 3 bases, leaving 4 bases of the junction unmatched. CDR3 in amino acids: CSASPQGGETQYF. In DNA form, the CDR3 reads TGCAGTGCTAGCCCACAGGGGGGAGAGACCCAGTACTTC.

This clonotype was seen repeatedly, ten times or more. The chain has TRBV20-1 and TRBJ1-6; D not resolved. Germline V gene data show CDR1 as DFQATT and CDR2 as SNEGSKA (reference sequence). The CDR3 is 13 amino acids. Trimming took 3 bases from V and 4 from J, leaving 7 bases between them. CDR3 loop: CSASLGYNSPLHF. The CDR3 DNA follows: TGCAGTGCTAGCTTGGGTTATAATTCACCCCTCCACTTT.

J is TRBJ2-7 and V is TRBV5-1, with D perhaps being TRBD1 or TRBD2 (5 bases each). V gave up 4 bases and J gave up 0 bases, with 17 bases separating them. The CDR3 length is 16 residues. Germline V gene data show CDR1 as SGHRS and CDR2 as YFSETQ. CDR3 amino acids: CASSETPGTGSYEQYF. The CDR3 bases are TGCGCCAGCAGCGAGACCCCCGGGACCGGCTCCTACGAGCAGTACTTC. Variable domain in full (rest from reference TRBV5-1 and TRBJ2-7): KAGVTQTPRYLIKTRGQQVTLSCSPISGHRSVSWYQQTPGQGLQFLFEYFSETQRNKGNFPGRFSGRQFSNSRSEMNVSTLELGDSALYLCASSETPGTGSYEQYFGPGTRLTVT.

J is TRBJ1-1 and V is TRBV6-5; a weak D match, TRBD1 (6 bases). Looked up from germline, CDR1 is MNHEY and CDR2 is SVGAGI. Trimming shortened V by 7 bases and J by 2 bases, and 11 bases separated the two germline ends. This CDR3 contains 13 residues. CDR3 DNA sequence: TGTGCCAGCAATTCACAGGGAAACACTGAAGCTTTCTTT. Residues: CASNSQGNTEAFF.

The chain is built from TRBV7-2 and TRBJ2-1, with 11 bases that match TRBD2. J lost 15 bases, V lost 1 base, and 11 bases had no gene match. Looked up from germline, CDR1 is SGHTA and CDR2 is FQGNSA. The CDR3 is made up of 15 amino acids. The CDR3 DNA follows: TGTGCCAGCAGCTTAGATCTTTTAGCGGGGGGGCACCGGTTCTTC. This codes for CASSLDLLAGGHRFF.

V and J are TRBV7-3 and TRBJ1-6; TRBD1 is a possible D gene (6 bases). The CDR3 extends over 15 amino acids. Trimming cost V 4 bases and J 8 bases, with 15 bases left between them. Germline CDR1 SGHTA, CDR2 FQGTGA. For the CDR3, the DNA is TGTGCCAGCAGCTACACGGGGGGCGGGGATTCACCCCTCCACTTT. Translated, it gives CASSYTGGGDSPLHF.

This chain joins TRBV25-1 and TRBJ2-1, with 13 bases aligning to TRBD2. V shed 6 bases, J shed 7 bases, and the junction held 6 bases outside the gene matches. Germline V gene lookup returns CDR1 MGHDK and CDR2 SYGVNS. CDR3 length: 15 amino acids. DNA of the CDR3: TGTGCCAGCAGCCTCGGGACTAGCGGGGAGAATGAGCAGTTCTTC. It specifies CASSLGTSGENEQFF. Combining the CDR3 with reference TRBV25-1 and TRBJ2-1 gives the whole variable domain EADIYQTPRYLVIGTGKKITLECSQTMGHDKMYWYQQDPGMELHLIHYSYGVNSTEKGDLSSESTVSRIRTEHFPLTLESARPSHTSQYLCASSLGTSGENEQFFGPGTRLTVL.

Remarks on this clonotype: One end of the junction fails to match germline, which may point to a read error. V gene TRBV12-3 or TRBV12-4 combines with J gene TRBJ1-2; D remains unclear. The CDR3 has 14 amino acids. This chain's CDR3 is CACSSSSSNYGYTF. In DNA, the CDR3 is TGTGCCTGCAGTTCAAGCAGCTCTAACTATGGCTACACCTTC.